The 10 T cell receptor beta chains presented below share a single source sample, sequenced in a study of T cells after yellow fever vaccination (dated by TCRdb to about 2019). The treatment or condition label for this specimen denotes: live attenuated yellow fever vaccine strain. The method was 5' RACE. Sequencing took place on an Illumina HiSeq 2500. TCRdb trimmed public reads at Q25 via fastp, called clones via MiXCR and kept in-frame beta chains. Under each unique CDR3 protein, matching rows form one entry showing the most common genes and DNA. The sample yields some 110,000 distinct CDR3 sequences; under 8% were counted once. 2.5% of the sample belongs to the ten largest clones. This specimen consisted of CD4+ T cells sorted from PBMCs, obtained approximately 11 days after the first yellow fever vaccination. The receptors come from a young man who received the YFV17D yellow fever vaccine.

The table lists this clonotype with a few counts. The chain joins TRBV5-6 to TRBJ1-5; maybe TRBD1 (6 bases). The V gene's germline CDR1 is SGHDT and CDR2 YYEEEE. Deletions cut 4 bases from V and 6 bases from J, with 14 bases between. The CDR3 loop spans 14 amino acids. CDR3 sequence (DNA): TGTGCCAGCAGCCTTGGACAGCAGGGTCAGCCCCAGCATTTT. Amino acids: CASSLGQQGQPQHF.

Ten or more counts support this clonotype. This rearrangement joins TRBV6-5 to TRBJ1-5; D gene ambiguous. The CDR3 is 14 amino acids. V dropped 8 bases and J dropped 2 bases, with 13 bases sitting between them. Germline V CDR1 and CDR2: MNHEY, SVGAGI. CDR3 bases: TGTGCCAGCCTTAATGAGGGTCGCAATCAGCCCCAGCATTTT. Protein: CASLNEGRNQPQHF.

This clonotype was counted at least ten times. This chain uses TRBV5-1 with TRBJ2-5; 8 bases line up with TRBD1. The CDR3 is 14 amino acids. Germline CDR1 is SGHRS and CDR2 is YFSETQ. The V segment lost 3 bases and the J segment 2 bases; nucleotides outside the gene matches: 3. As DNA, the CDR3 is TGCGCCAGCAGCTCGACAGGGGCGCAAGAGACCCAGTACTTC. Translation: CASSSTGAQETQYF.

There are many counts of this clonotype. The chain joins TRBV4-3 to TRBJ2-7; 7 nucleotides line up with TRBD2. V dropped 1 base and J dropped 0; count of bases not matched to a gene: 6. This CDR3 contains 16 residues. Germline loops: CDR1 LGHNA, CDR2 YSLEER. CDR3 bases: TGCGCCAGCAGCCAAGCCCCTTCTAGCGGCTCCTACGAGCAGTACTTC. Translating gives CASSQAPSSGSYEQYF.

This chain joins TRBV6-5 and TRBJ1-2; 7 bases map to TRBD1. Germline loops: CDR1 MNHEY, CDR2 SVGAGI. This CDR3 region has 15 residues. V lost 3 bases to trimming and J lost 7 bases; unmatched junction nucleotides: 11. CDR3 protein: CASSYMSTGMSGYTF. DNA of the CDR3: TGTGCCAGCAGTTATATGTCGACAGGGATGAGTGGCTACACCTTC.

V and J are TRBV3-1 and TRBJ2-1; D ambiguous. Germline-derived CDR1 and CDR2 are LGHDT and YNNKEL (reference sequence). The CDR3 contains 13 residues. V was pared by 1 base and J by 2 bases, with 3 bases between. This CDR3 reads CASSQVPYNEQFF. The CDR3 nucleotides are TGTGCCAGCAGCCAAGTGCCCTACAATGAGCAGTTCTTC.

This clonotype was counted ten times or more. The chain uses TRBV19 and TRBJ1-5; 8 bases align to TRBD1. The germline gives CDR1 LNHDA, CDR2 SQIVND (reference sequence). V was pared by 4 bases and J by 0 bases, with 8 bases of the junction left unmatched. There are 17 residues in the CDR3. In DNA form, the CDR3 reads TGTGCCAGTAGTAATTCCCAGGGGGCCAATAGCAATCAGCCCCAGCATTTT. Translation gives CASSNSQGANSNQPQHF.

This clonotype came up many times. The chain joins TRBV12-3 or TRBV12-4 to TRBJ1-2; no reliable D call. The CDR3 has 13 amino acids. The V gene lost 5 bases and the J gene lost 0 bases, with 7 bases spanning the gap. Written as DNA, the CDR3 is TGTGCCAGCAGTCGGGCAGCTAACTATGGCTACACCTTC. This translates into CASSRAANYGYTF.

Many counts were recorded for this clonotype. The rearrangement uses TRBV7-7 and TRBJ2-1, with 8 nucleotides matching TRBD2. The germline V gene encodes CDR1 SSHAT and CDR2 FNYEAQ (reference sequence). The CDR3 has 14 amino acids. After removal of 4 bases from V and 9 bases from J, the junction contained 8 bases not matched to a gene. CDR3 sequence reads: CASSSGLAAREQFF. The DNA of the CDR3 is TGTGCCAGCAGCTCTGGACTAGCCGCCCGTGAGCAGTTCTTC.

This clonotype showed up just a few times. The rearrangement joins TRBV23-1 to TRBJ2-7; TRBD1 matches at 10 bases. TRBV23-1 is assigned to the ORF class and has an uncertain function. The CDR3 extends over 14 amino acids. The CDR3 loop reads CARTGQGPIYEQYV. Here the CDR3 DNA reads TGCGCGAGAACGGGACAGGGGCCTATCTACGAGCAGTACGTC.